This record looks at one TCR beta chain sequence and its context. This table comes from immunoSEQ multiplex PCR, and its TCRdb copy is limited to in-frame clones, with some not included. In the table there are about 86,000 clones, around 90% of which are singletons. This record belongs to a study of T cell changes during pregnancy in multiple sclerosis. Germline V gene lookup returns CDR1 SGHAT and CDR2 FQNNGV. The CDR3 loop spans 20 amino acids. V lost 0 bases, J lost 0 bases, and 10 bases stayed unmatched. This chain joins TRBV11-2 and TRBJ2-1, with TRBD2 matching 11 bases. Source: peripheral blood, taken in the first trimester of pregnancy. The TCR originated in a female donor in good health, enrolled as a control in a pregnancy study. The CDR3 region is CASSLDWASGGISSYNEQFF. The DNA of the CDR3 is TGTGCCAGCAGCTTAGATTGGGCTAGCGGGGGGATCAGCTCCTACAATGAGCAGTTCTTC.